This TCR beta chain was captured by sequencing in a study of Graves' ophthalmopathy and Graves' hyperthyroidism. About the research overall: The authors collected peripheral blood at initial diagnosis, before any treatment.

Amplified material comprised TCR beta CDR3 regions derived from RNA transcripts. Second-round multiplex PCR followed a first-round RT-PCR using HTBI primers. TCRdb itself ran the multiplex PCR reads through MiXCR, one entry per CDR3 protein. The data show roughly 230,000 distinct CDR3 sequences, with around a fifth seen just once and approximately 40% held by the top ten. Germline-derived CDR1 and CDR2 are SGHRS and YFSETQ. The V and J ends lost 0 bases and 1 base respectively, with 8 bases between them. This CDR3 spans 14 amino acids. In this cohort, patients with other autoimmune diseases, uncontrolled infections, pregnancy or lactation were excluded. The PBMCs were taken from about 9.7 ml of fresh peripheral blood. This clonotype showed up many times.

The sequencing sample was made of peripheral blood. The receptor's source is a woman aged 50 to 65 with Graves' ophthalmopathy. V gene TRBV5-1 combines with J gene TRBJ2-7; possibly TRBD1 for D (5 bases). CDR3 in amino acids: CASSLVQGSYEQYF. The CDR3 coding sequence is TGCGCCAGCAGCTTGGTTCAGGGTTCCTACGAGCAGTACTTC.